A single sample gave rise to the 29 T cell receptor beta chains below, sequenced in a study of identical twins. Via MiXCR, TCRdb re-called the 5' RACE reads, giving one row per CDR3 protein. The sample comprises 450,000 or so distinct CDR3 sequences, more than 13% of which are singletons, and 0.5% to 0.65% rests with the top ten. The sample was also linked to a second study, of yellow fever vaccine responses in identical twins.

What was sequenced was CD4+ T cells sorted from blood. These receptors came from a woman between 18 and 29 years old in good health.

The chain joins TRBV7-6 to TRBJ2-5, with TRBD1 matching over 8 bases. Unmatched junction bases numbered 8, after V lost 4 bases and J lost 4 bases. Germline loops: CDR1 SGHVS, CDR2 FNYEAQ. This CDR3 comprises 15 residues. Here the CDR3 DNA reads TGTGCCAGCAGCTCCGGGACAGGTCTCGGAGAGACCCAGTACTTC. Its translation: CASSSGTGLGETQYF.

In regard to this clonotype: Compared with germline, one end of the junction differs, possibly owing to a read error. J is TRBJ2-3 and V is TRBV28, with TRBD2 identical over 12 bases. This CDR3 has 14 amino acids. Germline V gene sequence: CDR1 MDHEN, CDR2 SYDVKM. The CDR3 here is CASSKAGTSGRPQF. The DNA of the CDR3 is TGTGCCAGCAGTAAAGCCGGGACTAGCGGGCGCCCACAATTT.

The chain combines TRBV7-2 with TRBJ2-7; 7 bases align to TRBD1. V gave up 3 bases and J gave up 1 base; unmatched junction bases: 9. CDR1 is SGHTA and CDR2 is FQGNSA in the germline V gene. This CDR3 has 16 amino acids. CDR3 loop: CASSFKTGFGSYEQYF. The CDR3 coding sequence is TGTGCCAGCAGCTTCAAGACAGGGTTTGGGTCCTACGAGCAGTACTTC.

This clonotype was counted only a few times. The V and J genes are TRBV28 and TRBJ1-2; no reliable D call. The germline V gene encodes CDR1 MDHEN and CDR2 SYDVKM. The CDR3 spans 12 residues. The ends were cut back, 3 bases at V and 4 bases at J, with 6 bases in the middle. The CDR3 coding sequence is TGTGCCAGCAGTTTTGGGTTCTATGGCTACACCTTC. Protein product: CASSFGFYGYTF.

The rearrangement uses TRBV5-1 and TRBJ1-4; 9 positions agree with TRBD1. The CDR3 length is 12 residues. Germline lookup yields CDR1 SGHRS and CDR2 YFSETQ. Germline trimming cut 4 bases from V and 14 bases from J; bases unmatched to any gene: 6. The CDR3 reads CASSPIGQGLFF. CDR3 sequence (DNA): TGCGCCAGCAGCCCTATAGGACAGGGGCTGTTTTTT.

This chain joins TRBV11-2 and TRBJ2-1; weak D call: TRBD2 (5 bases). The CDR3 extends over 15 amino acids. Trimming stripped 5 bases from V and 4 bases from J, with 15 bases between. Germline CDR1 is SGHAT and CDR2 is FQNNGV. For the CDR3, the DNA is TGTGCCAGCAGCGTATTACGGGAAACGTACAATGAGCAGTTCTTC. It yields the protein CASSVLRETYNEQFF.

This clonotype was seen a handful of times. CDR3 region: CAISESGQRGDEQFF. In DNA, the CDR3 is TGTGCCATCAGTGAGTCTGGACAGAGGGGGGATGAGCAGTTCTTC. This chain uses TRBV10-3 with TRBJ2-1; either TRBD1 or TRBD2 may supply D (6 bases each). Germline loops: CDR1 ENHRY, CDR2 SYGVKD. The CDR3 runs to 15 residues. V lost 0 bases and J lost 8, with 14 bases in between.

There are a few counts of this clonotype. This chain links TRBV12-3 or TRBV12-4 with TRBJ2-5; 13 bases are a match to TRBD2. Trimming took 4 bases from V and 7 from J; bases not matched to a gene: 9. The CDR3 has 16 residues. CDR3 bases: TGTGCCAGCAGTTACGGGACTAGCGGGATCGGGGGGACCCAGTACTTC. Amino acid sequence: CASSYGTSGIGGTQYF.

This clonotype showed up just a few times. This sequence joins TRBV5-1 and TRBJ2-7; 9 bases align to TRBD1. The germline gives CDR1 SGHRS, CDR2 YFSETQ. This CDR3 is 15 amino acids long. After removal of 1 base from V and 7 bases from J, the junction contained 9 bases not matched to a gene. The CDR3 spells CASSLKGQGVGEQYF. DNA for the CDR3: TGCGCCAGCAGCTTGAAGGGACAGGGAGTGGGAGAGCAGTACTTC.

The chain joins TRBV12-3 or TRBV12-4 to TRBJ2-7; maybe TRBD2 (6 bases). V lost 3 bases, J lost 5 bases, and 11 bases lay in between. CDR3 size: 13 residues. This chain's CDR3 is CASSLKGGDEQYF. CDR3 nucleotide sequence: TGTGCCAGCAGTTTGAAAGGCGGGGACGAGCAGTACTTC.

In this sample, this clonotype turned up a few times. The V call is TRBV28, the J call TRBJ2-7; 11 nucleotides match TRBD2. V was clipped by 4 bases and J by 0 bases; unmatched bases: 11. Germline assignment: CDR1 MDHEN and CDR2 SYDVKM. The CDR3 loop spans 18 amino acids. CDR3 amino acids: CASSSPGLAVGSSYEQYF. The CDR3 region has the DNA TGTGCCAGCAGTTCGCCGGGACTAGCGGTTGGGAGCTCCTACGAGCAGTACTTC.

This clonotype was detected only a few times. The gene calls are TRBV11-2 and TRBJ2-4; the match to TRBD1 covers 8 bases. The CDR3 has 19 amino acids. Trimming removed 1 base from V and 3 bases from J; junction bases left unmatched: 14. Germline CDR1 SGHAT, CDR2 FQNNGV. The CDR3 here is CASSLVSGQGGWGKNIQYF. As DNA, the CDR3 is TGTGCCAGCAGCTTAGTAAGCGGACAGGGTGGATGGGGCAAAAACATTCAGTACTTC.

V usage is TRBV2 and J usage is TRBJ2-2; 9 bases line up with TRBD1. The CDR3 covers 18 residues. Germline values: CDR1 SNHLY, CDR2 FYNNEI. The trim removed 4 bases at V and 5 bases at J, leaving 14 bases unmatched. CDR3 protein: CASSGTGQGFTSTGELFF. The CDR3 region has the DNA TGTGCCAGCAGTGGGACGGGACAGGGTTTTACTTCGACCGGGGAGCTGTTTTTT.

Written as DNA, the CDR3 is TGTGCCAGCAGCCAGGACAGGGATAGGGGTCTGTTTTTT. Its protein product is CASSQDRDRGLFF. The rearrangement links TRBV7-8 to TRBJ1-4, with TRBD1 matching over 8 bases. The ends lost 5 bases at V and 14 bases at J; junction bases unmatched: 10. Per the germline V gene, CDR1 is SGHVS and CDR2 is FQNEAQ. This CDR3 has 13 residues.

The chain couples TRBV6-2 or TRBV6-3 to TRBJ2-7; D not certain. Germline CDR1 and CDR2: MNHEY and SVGEGT. V gave up 3 bases and J gave up 4 bases, with 19 bases separating them. This CDR3 is 16 amino acids long. In nucleotides, the CDR3 is TGTGCCAGCAGTTATTCCACCCCAATCAAGGGTTACGAGCAGTACTTC. Translated: CASSYSTPIKGYEQYF.

The sample holds many counts of this clonotype. This rearrangement joins TRBV5-1 to TRBJ2-1; unclear D gene. Germline CDR1 and CDR2: SGHRS and YFSETQ. The V end lost 5 bases, the J end lost 7 bases, and 7 bases lay between the germline ends. The CDR3 covers 11 residues. CDR3 in DNA: TGCGCCAGCAGTAAGGCGAATGAGCAGTTCTTC. Protein product: CASSKANEQFF.

The rearrangement links TRBV24-1 to TRBJ2-1; either TRBD1 or TRBD2 may fit D (6 bases each). The CDR3 has 17 amino acids. The ends were cut back, 2 bases at V and 0 bases at J, with 13 bases in the middle. Germline-derived CDR1 and CDR2 are KGHDR and SFDVKD. This chain's CDR3 is CATSDSGAETSYNEQFF. DNA of the CDR3: TGTGCCACCAGTGATTCGGGGGCGGAAACCTCCTACAATGAGCAGTTCTTC.

This clonotype was observed a handful of times. The chain employs TRBV12-3 or TRBV12-4 and TRBJ1-1; TRBD1 agrees at 9 bases. The CDR3 runs to 13 residues. The J segment lost 5 bases and the V segment lost 6 bases, leaving 4 bases of the junction unmatched. The CDR3 DNA reads TGTGCCAGCAGGGACAGGGGATATACTGAAGCTTTCTTT. This sequence encodes CASRDRGYTEAFF.

This clonotype was seen many times. The junction departs from the called germline gene at one end, perhaps through a read error. The chain is built from TRBV7-2 and TRBJ2-7, with 9 bases that match TRBD2. Germline CDR1 and CDR2: SGHTA and FQGNSA. The CDR3 consists of 14 residues. CDR3 DNA sequence: TGCGCCAGCAGCTTGGGGTTAGCGGGAGACGAGCAGTACTTC. This translates into CASSLGLAGDEQYF.

This clonotype was counted ten times or more. The genes are TRBV10-3 and TRBJ2-3, with a tentative D call TRBD2 (6 bases). V lost 10 bases and J 5 bases, leaving 13 bases between the germline ends. Looked up from germline, CDR1 is ENHRY and CDR2 is SYGVKD. The CDR3 is made up of 12 amino acids. CDR3 sequence reads: CATGSNGDTQYF. The CDR3 nucleotides read TGTGCCACCGGGAGTAACGGAGATACGCAGTATTTT.

This clonotype has at least ten counts. This chain links TRBV7-2 with TRBJ2-3, with 12 bases matching TRBD2. This CDR3 comprises 16 residues. Per germline, CDR1 SGHTA and CDR2 FQGNSA. The ends lost 0 bases at V and 4 bases at J; junction bases unmatched: 2. The CDR3 here is CASSLAGTSGSDTQYF. The CDR3 DNA is TGTGCCAGCAGCTTAGCGGGGACTAGCGGGTCAGATACGCAGTATTTT.

The chain uses TRBV11-2 and TRBJ2-2; tentatively, D is TRBD1 or TRBD2 (6 bases each). Germline CDR1 reads SGHAT; CDR2 reads FQNNGV. Trimming removed 11 bases from V and 0 bases from J, with 19 bases in between. This CDR3 spans 16 amino acids. DNA of the CDR3: TGTGCCTCCACCGCCGGGGGCGACGCGAACACCGGGGAGCTGTTTTTT. This gives the protein CASTAGGDANTGELFF.

The V and J genes are TRBV6-2 or TRBV6-3 and TRBJ2-1; D remains ambiguous. Per germline, CDR1 MNHEY and CDR2 SVGEGT. V lost 6 bases and J lost 6, with 15 bases in between. This CDR3 has 14 amino acids. The CDR3 DNA reads TGTGCCAGCAGCAAGCAAGCCTCCGTCAATGAGCAGTTCTTC. Its translation is CASSKQASVNEQFF.

The chain combines TRBV2 with TRBJ2-3, with 9 bases aligning to TRBD1. Germline lookup yields CDR1 SNHLY and CDR2 FYNNEI. Unmatched junction bases numbered 9, after V lost 5 bases and J lost 3 bases. This CDR3 is 16 amino acids long. The CDR3 coding sequence is TGTGCCAGCAGTCTCCGGGACAGGGTTGGGACAGATACGCAGTATTTT. Translating gives CASSLRDRVGTDTQYF. Complete variable domain (other parts from reference TRBV2 and TRBJ2-3): EPEVTQTPSHQVTQMGQEVILRCVPISNHLYFYWYRQILGQKVEFLVSFYNNEISEKSEIFDDQFSVERPDGSNFTLKIRSTKLEDSAMYFCASSLRDRVGTDTQYFGPGTRLTVL.

This clonotype was detected a few times. The V call is TRBV3-1, the J call TRBJ2-7; 7 bases fit TRBD2. CDR3 length: 15 amino acids. The germline V gene encodes CDR1 LGHDT and CDR2 YNNKEL (reference sequence). V gave up 2 bases and J gave up 1 base; unmatched junction bases: 5. The CDR3: CASSQLGGRSYEQYF. Written as DNA, the CDR3 is TGTGCCAGCAGCCAATTAGGCGGGAGATCCTACGAGCAGTACTTC.

This clonotype was observed a few times. The J gene is TRBJ2-1, the V gene TRBV18, with 11 positions matching TRBD2. The J segment lost 0 bases and the V segment lost 6 bases, leaving 4 bases of the junction unmatched. The CDR3 loop spans 16 amino acids. Germline CDR1 reads KGHSH; CDR2 reads LQKENI. Written as DNA, the CDR3 is TGTGCCAGCTCGTTTAGCGGGGGGGCCTCCTACAATGAGCAGTTCTTC. It specifies CASSFSGGASYNEQFF. Full variable domain (outside the CDR3, taken from reference TRBV18 and TRBJ2-1): NAGVMQNPRHLVRRRGQEARLRCSPMKGHSHVYWYRQLPEEGLKFMVYLQKENIIDESGMPKERFSAEFPKEGPSILRIQQVVRGDSAAYFCASSFSGGASYNEQFFGPGTRLTVL.

In this sample, this clonotype turned up once. The genes are TRBV4-3 and TRBJ2-1; 8 positions agree with TRBD2. The junction had 6 bases not matched to a gene; V was cut back by 5 bases and J by 0 bases. The CDR3 has 16 residues. Germline-derived CDR1 and CDR2 are LGHNA and YSLEER. The CDR3 is CASSARLASSYNEQFF. In nucleotides, the CDR3 is TGCGCCAGCAGCGCCCGACTAGCGAGCTCCTACAATGAGCAGTTCTTC.

This clonotype was seen a handful of times. This sequence joins TRBV5-1 and TRBJ2-7; 13 bases align to TRBD2. CDR3 length: 17 amino acids. Germline CDR1 is SGHRS and CDR2 is YFSETQ. V lost 3 bases and J lost 0; bases outside the gene matches: 6. CDR3 in amino acids: CASSSTSGGSPSYEQYF. CDR3 bases: TGCGCCAGCAGCTCGACTAGCGGGGGGTCACCCTCCTACGAGCAGTACTTC.

The genes are TRBV28 and TRBJ2-2; 8 bases agree with TRBD2. CDR3 length: 16 residues. With V trimmed by 5 bases and J by 1 base, 6 bases remained unmatched. The germline V gene has CDR1 MDHEN and CDR2 SYDVKM. CDR3 loop: CASSPGGGKNTGELFF. CDR3 DNA: TGTGCCAGCAGTCCGGGGGGGGGTAAGAACACCGGGGAGCTGTTTTTT.